This T cell receptor (beta chain) was documented in a study of blood T cell repertoires in COVID-19. The germline CDR1 and CDR2 sequences are MGHDK and SYGVNS. With 8 bases clipped from V and 0 bases from J, the junction kept 8 bases outside the gene matches. The CDR3 contains 16 residues. The method was immunoSEQ multiplex PCR; TCRdb's version includes in-frame clones alone and lacks a portion of them. Of some 130,000 clones in the sample, more than 75% were seen once. The receptor was isolated from a man aged 50 or older with active COVID-19. The chain couples TRBV25-1 to TRBJ2-1; 9 bases fit TRBD2. Sequencing was performed on peripheral blood. CDR3 DNA: TGTGCCAGCGGCAATCGACTAGCGGACTCCTACAATGAGCAGTTCTTC. It yields the protein CASGNRLADSYNEQFF.